These 15 T cell receptor beta chains were all obtained from the same sample, sequenced in a study of blood T cell repertoires in COVID-19. Sequencing used immunoSEQ multiplex PCR; TCRdb keeps in-frame clones, though not all of them. The profile shows a few hundred thousand clones, about nine tenths of them singletons. Specimen: PBMCs or T cells enriched from blood (not recorded which). These receptors all stem from a man aged 25 to 40 who had recovered from COVID-19.

J is TRBJ2-7 and V is TRBV14; 10 bases are a match to TRBD1. The germline CDR1 and CDR2 sequences are SGHDN and FVKESK. The CDR3 covers 14 residues. The trim removed 4 bases at V and 2 bases at J, leaving 2 bases unmatched. The CDR3 DNA follows: TGTGCCAGCAGCCCAGGACAGGGGGCCTACGAGCAGTACTTC. Its translation is CASSPGQGAYEQYF. Full variable domain (rest looked up from reference TRBV14 and TRBJ2-7): EAGVTQFPSHSVIEKGQTVTLRCDPISGHDNLYWYRRVMGKEIKFLLHFVKESKQDESGMPNNRFLAERTGGTYSTLKVQPAELEDSGVYFCASSPGQGAYEQYFGPGTRLTVT.

The chain employs TRBV2 and TRBJ1-6, with 7 bases aligning to TRBD1. The V and J ends lost 7 bases and 11 bases, in that order; junction bases with no gene match: 11. This CDR3 spans 14 amino acids. Germline V gene lookup returns CDR1 SNHLY and CDR2 FYNNEI. The CDR3 loop reads CASNQDRDFAPLHF. CDR3 nucleotide sequence: TGTGCCAGCAACCAAGACAGGGATTTTGCACCCCTCCACTTT.

This rearrangement joins TRBV3-1 (or the pseudogene TRBV3-2) to TRBJ2-5, with 11 bases matching TRBD2. The V gene's germline CDR1 is LGHDT and CDR2 YNNKEL (reference sequence). The CDR3 consists of 20 residues. V was pared by 5 bases and J by 2 bases, with 19 bases of the junction left unmatched. The DNA of the CDR3 is TGTGCCAGCAGCTATAGCGGGGGGGCCGGGATCGCCGGCTTACAAGAGACCCAGTACTTC. Translation gives CASSYSGGAGIAGLQETQYF.

The chain couples TRBV5-1 to TRBJ2-2, with D perhaps matching TRBD2 (7 bases). The V end lost 4 bases, the J end lost 10 bases, and 26 bases lay between the germline ends. CDR3 size: 17 residues. The germline CDR1 and CDR2 sequences are SGHRS and YFSETQ. In nucleotides, the CDR3 is TGCGCCAGCAGCCGCGGGGGCTTAAGCGGGGAGGAGGCGGAGCTGTTTTTT. It yields the protein CASSRGGLSGEEAELFF.

The chain uses TRBV30 and TRBJ1-2, with 7 bases lining up with TRBD1. This CDR3 is built from 15 residues. Germline V gene data show CDR1 as GTSNPN and CDR2 as SVGIG (reference sequence). Trimming removed 0 bases from V and 7 bases from J; junction bases left unmatched: 11. The CDR3 nucleotides are TGTGCCTGGAGTGTACATTTAGGGGGCGTTTCTGGCTACACCTTC. Translating gives CAWSVHLGGVSGYTF.

This clone appeared a single time. J is TRBJ1-5 and V is TRBV5-1; D remains ambiguous. Germline V gene lookup returns CDR1 SGHRS and CDR2 YFSETQ. Trimming removed 0 bases at V and 4 bases at J, with 8 bases between. CDR3 length: 14 residues. In nucleotides, the CDR3 is TGCGCCAGCAGCTTGGACTCCCAAAATCAGCCCCAGCATTTT. It specifies CASSLDSQNQPQHF.

In regard to this clone: The sample carries other DNA sequences with the same CDR3. This chain connects TRBV24-1 to TRBJ2-1; no clear D. The CDR3 extends over 12 amino acids. Trimming took 0 bases from V and 9 from J, leaving 5 bases between them. Germline values: CDR1 KGHDR, CDR2 SFDVKD. CDR3 amino acids: CATSDLPSEQFF. DNA for the CDR3: TGTGCCACCAGTGATTTGCCTAGTGAGCAGTTCTTC.

The genes are TRBV6-5 and TRBJ2-7; perhaps TRBD2 as D (7 bases). The CDR3 sequence is 16 residues long. Germline assignment: CDR1 MNHEY and CDR2 SVGAGI. V lost 2 bases and J lost 6, with 20 bases in between. CDR3 coding DNA: TGTGCCAGCAGTTACGGGTCAAGGGGGGGGATGGGCGAGCAGTACTTC. Protein: CASSYGSRGGMGEQYF.

The chain uses TRBV27 and TRBJ2-7, with TRBD1 identical over 7 bases. Trimming took 5 bases from V and 6 from J; bases not matched to a gene: 10. Germline CDR1 and CDR2: MNHEY and SMNVEV (reference sequence). The CDR3 sequence is 14 residues long. This CDR3 is CASSPSTGLTEQYF. For the CDR3, the DNA is TGTGCCAGCAGTCCCTCGACAGGGCTTACCGAGCAGTACTTC.

This clone was seen more than once but under ten times. The CDR3 DNA follows: TGTGCCACCAGTGAGCCGGCTGGGGGACAGGGAGCCGGGGAGCTGTTTTTT. Encoded protein: CATSEPAGGQGAGELFF. The chain carries TRBV24-1 and TRBJ2-2, with 9 positions matching TRBD1. The V segment lost 4 bases and the J segment 6 bases; nucleotides outside the gene matches: 11. This CDR3 spans 17 amino acids. CDR1 is KGHDR, CDR2 SFDVKD, per germline.

The chain joins TRBV7-2 to TRBJ2-1; TRBD1 might be the D (5 bases). CDR1 and CDR2 (germline): SGHTA, FQGNSA. This CDR3 region has 13 residues. Trimming removed 1 base at V and 9 bases at J, with 10 bases between. CDR3 nucleotide sequence: TGTGCCAGCAGCTTAGGGACAAGCCGTGAGCAGTTCTTC. Its translation is CASSLGTSREQFF.

The V gene is TRBV5-1, the J gene TRBJ1-5, with 11 positions matching TRBD1. This CDR3 is built from 16 residues. Germline-derived CDR1 and CDR2 are SGHRS and YFSETQ. The V segment lost 0 bases and the J segment 8 bases; nucleotides outside the gene matches: 7. This CDR3 is CASSLDGQGAVEPQHF. CDR3 DNA: TGCGCCAGCAGCTTGGACGGACAGGGGGCGGTGGAGCCCCAGCATTTT.

The CDR3, as DNA: TGTGCCAGCAGCCCGACTAGCGTCTACGAGCAGTACTTC. It is translated as CASSPTSVYEQYF. The gene calls are TRBV7-9 and TRBJ2-7; 8 bases match TRBD2. From germline, CDR1 is SEHNR and CDR2 FQNEAQ (reference sequence). The V gene end was trimmed by 5 bases and the J gene end by 3 bases; junction bases not matched to a gene: 3. The length of the CDR3 is 13 residues. Complete variable domain (other parts from reference TRBV7-9 and TRBJ2-7): DTGVSQNPRHKITKRGQNVTFRCDPISEHNRLYWYRQTLGQGPEFLTYFQNEAQLEKSRLLSDRFSAERPKGSFSTLEIQRTEQGDSAMYLCASSPTSVYEQYFGPGTRLTVT.

The CDR3 region has the DNA TGTGCCTGGAGTGTAGGGGCAGGGGGTTACGAGCAGTACTTC. Encoded protein: CAWSVGAGGYEQYF. The gene calls are TRBV30 and TRBJ2-7; 7 nucleotides align to TRBD1. Germline assignment: CDR1 GTSNPN and CDR2 SVGIG (reference sequence). V lost 0 bases and J lost 4; bases outside the gene matches: 6. The CDR3 covers 14 residues.

CDR3: CASSSDLRRGETQYF. In DNA form, the CDR3 reads TGTGCCAGCAGCTCTGACCTCCGCCGCGGGGAGACCCAGTACTTC. The rearrangement links TRBV28 to TRBJ2-5, with D tentatively TRBD2 (5 bases). V was pared by 6 bases and J by 5 bases, with 19 bases between. Germline CDR1 is MDHEN and CDR2 is SYDVKM. This CDR3 comprises 15 residues.